The present entry profiles one T cell receptor (beta chain) with its context. Its antigen is still unknown. Mismatch with germline at one junction end may stem from a read error. The CDR3 sequence is 15 residues long. Looked up from germline, CDR1 is SEHNR and CDR2 is FQNEAQ (reference sequence). This entry comes from a study of neurological immune-mediated disorders. PBMCs stored at -80 C, numbering 2 million, were the origin of the unsorted libraries. The study, taken as a whole, reports: HTLV-1-associated myelopathy ranked highest for TCR clonal expansion and multiple sclerosis lowest, beneath healthy controls. Subjects shared no identical expanded-clone CDR3 amino acid sequences, suggesting private TCR-beta repertoires in all groups.

5'RACE with 10-nucleotide random UMIs generated the cDNA. TCRdb independently ran MiXCR on the 5' RACE reads; one entry per CDR3 protein. The sample consists of around 23,000 distinct CDR3 sequences, around an eighth of them appearing once. The sequencing sample was made of PBMCs. The clonotype was recovered from a woman aged 40 to 50 with HTLV-1-associated myelopathy (HAM/TSP). The chain is built from TRBV7-9 and TRBJ2-7; no reliable D call. CDR3 DNA: TGTGCCAGCAGCCTGACTGTGGACCGCTCCTACGAGCAATACTTC. Its translation is CASSLTVDRSYEQYF. The full variable domain, with the rest looked up from reference TRBV7-9 and TRBJ2-7, is DTGVSQNPRHKITKRGQNVTFRCDPISEHNRLYWYRQTLGQGPEFLTYFQNEAQLEKSRLLSDRFSAERPKGSFSTLEIQRTEQGDSAMYLCASSLTVDRSYEQYFGPGTRLTVT.